The source of this T cell receptor beta chain is a study of T cell repertoires in cytomegalovirus infection. Study in general: TCR beta signatures that were public indicated CMV infection and matching HLA type.

This clonotype turned up a few times. Its target is not known. V lost 10 bases, J lost 4 bases, and 16 bases lay in between. The germline V gene encodes CDR1 LNHDA and CDR2 SQIVND (reference sequence). The CDR3 totals 13 residues. Via MiXCR, TCRdb re-called the reads, giving one row per CDR3 protein. The repertoire has 110,000 to 150,000 distinct CDR3 sequences, 30% to 40% of them found once; the top ten carry roughly 50%. This TCR came from a human donor in good health (CMV status not recorded). Some clones in this sample may be carry-over from other donors' samples. The sample here was CD8+ T cells from cultured PBMCs, taken from culture after CMV antigen stimulation. This chain joins TRBV19 and TRBJ1-1; tentatively, D is TRBD1 (6 bases). The DNA for the CDR3 is TGTGCCATCAAAGATGGGGGGGCCACTGAAGCTTTCTTT. This sequence encodes CAIKDGGATEAFF.